The present entry profiles one T cell receptor beta chain with its context. Its specificity is unknown. Germline-derived CDR1 and CDR2 are SEHNR and FQNEAQ (reference sequence). The length of the CDR3 is 15 residues. Trimming cost V 1 base and J 1 base, with 10 bases left between them. The PCR ran on 60 Vbeta and 13 Jbeta primers. Generated by immunoSEQ multiplex PCR, the TCRdb table keeps only in-frame clones and is missing some. The profile shows about 170,000 clones, approximately 78% of them singletons. This sample is part of a study of cytomegalovirus exposure and HLA in healthy donors. Study results and caveats: Previously analyzed data showed that most TCR beta V segments were productive at a frequency of about 90% or about 30%. Being indistinguishable, some V segments were excluded, TRBV6-2 and TRBV6-3 among them. Most TCR sequences showed up rarely, but some public TCRs showed up in many donors. Investigators reported approximately 150 TCR beta chains as tied to cytomegalovirus.

The sample was PBMCs. This sequence joins TRBV7-9 and TRBJ2-5; D possibly corresponds to TRBD1 (6 bases). The TCR originated in a male donor in good health and CMV-seronegative. The CDR3 DNA follows: TGTGCCAGCAGCTTAGGCAGGGGCATCCAAGAGACCCAGTACTTC. Protein: CASSLGRGIQETQYF.